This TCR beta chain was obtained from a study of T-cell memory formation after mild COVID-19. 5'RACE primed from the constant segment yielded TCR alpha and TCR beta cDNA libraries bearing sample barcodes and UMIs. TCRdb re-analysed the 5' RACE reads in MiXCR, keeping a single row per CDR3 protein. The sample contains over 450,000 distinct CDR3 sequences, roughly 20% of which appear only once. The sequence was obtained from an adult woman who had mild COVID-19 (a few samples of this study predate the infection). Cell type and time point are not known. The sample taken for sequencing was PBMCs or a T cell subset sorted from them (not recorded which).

CDR3 nucleotides: TGTGCCAGCAGCGTCGGGGGGGCATTCCAAGAGACCCAGTACTTC. This gives the protein CASSVGGAFQETQYF. The V gene is TRBV9, the J gene TRBJ2-5; 8 nucleotides agree with TRBD2. V lost 2 bases to trimming and J lost 1 base; unmatched junction nucleotides: 4. The CDR3 contains 15 residues. Germline CDR1 is SGDLS and CDR2 is YYNGEE.